This TCR beta chain originates from a study of T cell responses to AZD1222 COVID-19 vaccine. Sequencing used immunoSEQ multiplex PCR; TCRdb keeps in-frame clones, though not all of them. Seen here are around 70,000 clones, approximately 80% observed once, and the top ten hold 9.5% to 13%. Deletions cut 0 bases from V and 2 bases from J, with 25 bases between. The germline CDR1 and CDR2 sequences are LGHNA and YNFKEQ. There are 20 residues in the CDR3. The origin of this receptor is an adult in good health. The source material was peripheral blood, sampled on day 0 of AZD1222 vaccination. This rearrangement joins TRBV4-2 to TRBJ1-2, with a weak D call TRBD1 (6 bases). The CDR3 DNA reads TGTGCCAGCAGCCAAGATTCAGGGGAAAAGTGGGGACTTCGGAACTATGGCTACACCTTC. Its protein product is CASSQDSGEKWGLRNYGYTF.